The sequence of this T cell receptor (beta chain) was determined in a study of cytotoxic CD8 clonotypes in ibrutinib-treated CLL (dated by TCRdb to about 2021). Broadly, across the study: The cohort had over ten relapsed/refractory and more than 14 treatment-naive patients; some 17 were IGHV unmutated. All remission and progressive disease samples were collected while patients were still receiving ibrutinib. Samples averaged about 260,000 productive templates and about 94,000 productive rearrangements. Of the 80 to 95 participants in the trial, roughly 26 had longitudinal samples available. Samples at response were collected after a median of 12 months of treatment, with a range of 6 to 36 months. Cryopreserved peripheral blood mononuclear cells were obtained prior to treatment, at the time of response, and at either disease progression or sustained remission. Partial responses were observed in 24 patients and complete responses in 2; after a median follow-up of 68 months, remission was maintained in roughly 14 patients and progression was observed in approximately twelve.

Measured from the cysteine to the phenylalanine, the CDR3 is 14 residues long. Only the CDR3 DNA is retained, 42 bases long and in frame from the first base. V is pared back by 7 bases and J by 5 bases, with 15 bases lying between the germline termini. CDR1 and CDR2 were assigned from the germline V gene as MNHNS and SASEGT. The time point label on this specimen signifies: more than 10 months on ibrutinib. For TCR beta library preparation, roughly 2.2 micrograms of genomic DNA was extracted from cryopreserved PBMCs. High-throughput TCR beta sequencing was performed on longitudinal blood samples from CLL patients receiving ibrutinib monotherapy. The patients took part in an open-label, single-center phase 2 trial of ibrutinib monotherapy. Broader findings and caveats from the paper: Clonality rose at ibrutinib response, remained stable during sustained remission, and dropped back toward baseline at progression. At baseline, clonality was higher than in age-matched healthy donors and showed a strong correlation with circulating CD8+ T-cell counts. Sampling times were not matched between patients in sustained remission and patients whose disease was progressing, and lymph node repertoires were not examined. Public clonotypes were rare and either contracted or stayed stable during treatment, and the rise in clonality at ibrutinib response reflected the expansion of private clonotypes.

The goal of deep resolution MiSeq sequencing was a depth between 1 in 1 million and 1 in 200,000 T cells, and coverage averaged 10x per clonotype. The immunoSEQ hsTCRB Kit was used to generate TCR beta libraries. Per the authors' processing: The data were analyzed with ImmunoSEQ Analyzer and ImmunoSEQ Data Assistant, and V, D and J gene assignments followed IMGT definitions. Clonality, which ranges from 0 to 1, was calculated as one minus the normalized Shannon entropy of productive rearrangement frequencies. Public clonotype analysis was restricted to overrepresented clonotypes comprising at least 0.05% of each patient's repertoire. About a dozen age-matched healthy donor repertoires from immuneACCESS served as clonality controls. Imported from immuneACCESS, the table was reduced by TCRdb to in-frame sequences with V and J called. These copies leave out some clones; in studies compared against another copy, an unresolved V gene accounts for under half, and the cause of the remainder is not known. V and J calls and clone size are given by that table; D and trimming were obtained from the DNA. In this sample the table shows tens of thousands of clones, roughly 50% of which occur a single time. Less than 35% of the sample lies in the top ten.

In regard to this clone: The antigen it binds to is not known. Within one base of it there is no much larger clone, and no base qualities were kept.

The sequence joins TRBV6-1 to TRBJ2-1; the D gene is perhaps TRBD2, from 5 matching bases. This TCR derives from a human donor with chronic lymphocytic leukemia. Source: PBMCs, taken after 12 months of ibrutinib treatment. CDR3 reads: CASKTLALDNEQFF. The DNA is as follows: TGTGCCAGCAAAACCCTAGCACTCGACAATGAGCAGTTCTTC.